This T cell receptor beta chain is from a study of cytomegalovirus exposure and HLA in healthy donors. General study points: Other equally common chains were less clonally expanded than HLA-associated TCR beta chains, a later analysis showed.

Vbeta (60) and Jbeta (13) primers were used in the PCR. The table came from immunoSEQ multiplex PCR; TCRdb's copy has only in-frame clones and leaves some out. The table shows some 150,000 clones, with 75% to 80% occurring only once. This clone was seen more than once but under ten times. Its matching antigen is unknown. CDR3 length: 15 amino acids. V trimming: 0 bases; J trimming: 4 bases; junction bases outside the gene matches: 5. Germline V gives CDR1 LNHNV, CDR2 YYDKDF (reference sequence). The sequenced sample consisted of PBMCs. This chain links TRBV15 with TRBJ1-2; TRBD1 matches 7 bases. This TCR came from a male donor in good health and CMV-seronegative. The CDR3, as DNA: TGTGCCACCAGCAGAGATAAGGCAGGGGGCTATGGCTACACCTTC. Residues: CATSRDKAGGYGYTF.